This TCR beta chain came from a study of blood T cell repertoires in COVID-19. The method was immunoSEQ multiplex PCR; TCRdb's version includes in-frame clones alone and lacks a portion of them. Among 45,000 to 65,000 clones listed, roughly nine tenths were seen once. Trimming took 6 bases from V and 7 from J; bases not matched to a gene: 6. This CDR3 has 13 amino acids. CDR1 is WSHSY and CDR2 is SAAADI in the germline V gene. Sequencing was carried out using peripheral blood. The V gene is TRBV10-2, the J gene TRBJ1-5; TRBD1 agrees at 7 bases. This receptor was identified in a man older than 75 with active or convalescent COVID-19. The CDR3 sequence: CASRGTVRQPQHF. DNA for the CDR3: TGCGCCAGCAGGGGGACAGTCAGGCAGCCCCAGCATTTT.